This T cell receptor beta chain was sequenced during a study of identical twins. Findings and caveats of the study: Within cord blood, abundant beta clonotypes carried fewer insertions, but memory repertoires showed no such trend.

Concerning this clonotype itself: The antigen is undetermined.

This CDR3 comprises 14 residues. Looked up from germline, CDR1 is SGHTA and CDR2 is FQGNSA. Trimming took 3 bases from V and 8 from J, leaving 15 bases between them. In TCRdb, the 5' RACE reads were re-called with MiXCR into one record per CDR3 protein. Of more than 600,000 distinct CDR3 sequences listed, about 20% are singletons. The same sample was also studied in work on T cells expressing NK-cell markers. That work contributes: Sorted CD3+CD56-NKG2C+, CD3+CD56+NKG2C+ and CD3+CD56+NKG2C- T cells supplied the TCR beta repertoires. Among four donors, these clonotypes also ranked first in the CD3+CD56-NKG2C+ fraction.

This receptor was obtained from a woman between 18 and 29 years old in good health. The chain uses TRBV7-2 and TRBJ2-3, with no clear D. The source material was PBMCs. The CDR3 loop is CASSLSPRLGTQYF. In nucleotides, the CDR3 is TGTGCCAGCAGCTTGAGTCCCCGACTGGGTACGCAGTATTTT.